These 28 T cell receptor beta chains originate from one sample sequenced in a study of shared clonotypes between healthy human individuals. Libraries were prepared by immunoSEQ multiplex PCR; TCRdb keeps only in-frame clonotypes and omits some of them. The sample lists some 550,000 clones; almost 97% were seen once. The sequencing input was naive CD4+ T cells sorted from blood. Subset indicated: CD45RA+ positively selected. The receptor set was obtained from a woman aged 25 to 39 in good health.

V usage is TRBV6-4 and J usage is TRBJ2-2; 12 bases are a match to TRBD2. The CDR3 runs 15 residues. Germline V gives CDR1 MRHNA, CDR2 SNTAGT. V gave up 6 bases and J gave up 5 bases; unmatched junction bases: 4. As DNA, the CDR3 is TGTGCCAGCAGCCCACTAGCGGGAGGAACCGGGGAGCTGTTTTTT. Translated: CASSPLAGGTGELFF.

The V and J genes are TRBV7-3 and TRBJ2-2; 7 bases map to TRBD2. Looked up from germline, CDR1 is SGHTA and CDR2 is FQGTGA. V lost 5 bases to trimming and J lost 2 bases; unmatched junction nucleotides: 5. The CDR3 consists of 15 residues. The CDR3: CASSQTSANTGELFF. The CDR3 coding sequence is TGTGCCAGCAGCCAAACTAGCGCCAACACCGGGGAGCTGTTTTTT.

This rearrangement joins TRBV28 to TRBJ2-7, with 7 bases fitting TRBD2. The CDR3 consists of 14 residues. The germline V gene encodes CDR1 MDHEN and CDR2 SYDVKM. The V segment lost 6 bases and the J segment 2 bases; nucleotides outside the gene matches: 7. CDR3 in DNA: TGTGCCAGCAGCCCAGCGGGGACGACCTACGAGCAGTACTTC. Translating it yields CASSPAGTTYEQYF.

Regarding this clone: The identical CDR3 is also encoded by other nucleotide sequences in the sample. CDR3 sequence reads: CASSPGQGVTDTQYF. The CDR3 coding sequence is TGTGCCAGCAGCCCAGGACAGGGGGTGACAGATACGCAGTATTTT. V is TRBV7-9 and J is TRBJ2-3, with TRBD1 matching 10 bases. V was clipped by 5 bases and J by 3 bases; unmatched bases: 5. This CDR3 has 15 amino acids. Germline V gene sequence: CDR1 SEHNR, CDR2 FQNEAQ (reference sequence).

V gene TRBV7-3 combines with J gene TRBJ2-2; 7 bases fit TRBD1. The germline V gene has CDR1 SGHTA and CDR2 FQGTGA. The CDR3 runs to 19 residues. The junction had 10 bases not matched to a gene; V was cut back by 0 bases and J by 0 bases. CDR3 DNA: TGTGCCAGCAGCTTAACCCATTTCCCCGACAGGGCGAACACCGGGGAGCTGTTTTTT. This gives the protein CASSLTHFPDRANTGELFF.

CDR3: CASGLGLADYNEQFF. The CDR3 coding sequence is TGTGCTAGTGGTTTGGGACTAGCGGACTACAATGAGCAGTTCTTC. The J gene is TRBJ2-1, the V gene TRBV12-5; 9 bases agree with TRBD2. CDR1 LGHNT and CDR2 FRNRAP come from the germline V gene. The CDR3 is 15 residues long. With V trimmed by 1 base and J by 3 bases, 1 base remained unmatched.

The gene calls are TRBV5-1 and TRBJ2-1; TRBD1 aligns across 7 bases. The CDR3 has 15 residues. CDR1 and CDR2 from the germline V gene are SGHRS and YFSETQ. J was trimmed by 6 bases and V by 4 bases; bases with no gene match: 10. CDR3 residues: CASSQGPTGVNEQFF. For the CDR3, the DNA is TGCGCCAGCAGCCAGGGACCAACAGGGGTCAATGAGCAGTTCTTC.

J is TRBJ2-1 and V is TRBV19; 12 bases line up with TRBD2. The CDR3 consists of 14 residues. The V and J ends lost 3 bases and 6 bases, in that order; junction bases with no gene match: 0. Germline V gives CDR1 LNHDA, CDR2 SQIVND (reference sequence). The CDR3, as DNA: TGTGCCAGTAGTATGACTAGCGGGAGCAATGAGCAGTTCTTC. It codes for CASSMTSGSNEQFF. Drawing the rest from reference TRBV19 and TRBJ2-1, the complete variable domain is DGGITQSPKYLFRKEGQNVTLSCEQNLNHDAMYWYRQDPGQGLRLIYYSQIVNDFQKGDIAEGYSVSREKKESFPLTVTSAQKNPTAFYLCASSMTSGSNEQFFGPGTRLTVL.

The rearrangement joins TRBV2 to TRBJ2-2; the D gene is possibly TRBD2 (5 bases). Germline CDR1 SNHLY, CDR2 FYNNEI. This CDR3 region has 14 residues. V dropped 8 bases and J dropped 3 bases, with 13 bases sitting between them. The DNA of the CDR3 is TGTGCCAGCTTAGATAGCGCATACACCGGGGAGCTGTTTTTT. It specifies CASLDSAYTGELFF.

This chain connects TRBV5-1 to TRBJ2-5; 15 bases fit TRBD2. V lost 4 bases and J lost 0; bases outside the gene matches: 4. CDR3 length: 17 residues. Germline V gene data show CDR1 as SGHRS and CDR2 as YFSETQ. As DNA, the CDR3 is TGCGCCAGCAGCCCCGGACTAGCGGGGGGGTACCAAGAGACCCAGTACTTC. Protein sequence: CASSPGLAGGYQETQYF. Combining the CDR3 with reference TRBV5-1 and TRBJ2-5 gives the whole variable domain KAGVTQTPRYLIKTRGQQVTLSCSPISGHRSVSWYQQTPGQGLQFLFEYFSETQRNKGNFPGRFSGRQFSNSRSEMNVSTLELGDSALYLCASSPGLAGGYQETQYFGPGTRLLVL.

CDR3: CASSLAASSGGGEKLFF. In DNA form, the CDR3 reads TGTGCCAGCAGCTTGGCAGCATCTTCGGGCGGCGGAGAAAAACTGTTTTTT. This chain joins TRBV5-6 and TRBJ1-4, with D unclear. The CDR3 totals 17 residues. The V gene lost 0 bases and the J gene lost 8 bases, with 20 bases spanning the gap. The germline gives CDR1 SGHDT, CDR2 YYEEEE.

This rearrangement joins TRBV7-9 to TRBJ2-2, with D possibly TRBD1 on 5 matching bases. The length of the CDR3 is 15 residues. Germline assignment: CDR1 SEHNR and CDR2 FQNEAQ (reference sequence). Trimming left V 5 bases short and J 3 bases short, with 13 bases between. The CDR3 DNA sequence: TGTGCCAGCAGCCGAGGCAGGGTCGACACCGGGGAGCTGTTTTTT. Its translation is CASSRGRVDTGELFF.

The CDR3 region has the DNA TGTGCCAGCAACAAACAGGGGAGCACTGAAGCTTTCTTT. Amino acids: CASNKQGSTEAFF. The chain has TRBV2 and TRBJ1-1; 7 bases map to TRBD1. The CDR3 is made up of 13 amino acids. The J segment lost 4 bases and the V segment lost 7 bases, leaving 6 bases of the junction unmatched. CDR1 SNHLY and CDR2 FYNNEI come from the germline V gene. Together with reference TRBV2 and TRBJ1-1, the CDR3 gives the full variable domain: EPEVTQTPSHQVTQMGQEVILRCVPISNHLYFYWYRQILGQKVEFLVSFYNNEISEKSEIFDDQFSVERPDGSNFTLKIRSTKLEDSAMYFCASNKQGSTEAFFGQGTRLTVV.

The chain is built from TRBV5-1 and TRBJ2-7, with a weak D call TRBD2 (6 bases). Trimming shortened V by 0 bases and J by 4 bases, and 11 bases separated the two germline ends. Germline CDR1 and CDR2: SGHRS and YFSETQ. The CDR3 length is 14 residues. The CDR3 sequence: CASSLGTGEYEQYF. CDR3 nucleotide sequence: TGCGCCAGCAGCTTGGGAACGGGAGAGTACGAGCAGTACTTC.

The chain is built from TRBV2 and TRBJ2-2, with 13 bases that match TRBD2. Germline lookup yields CDR1 SNHLY and CDR2 FYNNEI. The J segment lost 6 bases and the V segment lost 7 bases, leaving 2 bases of the junction unmatched. The CDR3 runs 14 residues. The CDR3 here is CASKGLAGPGELFF. The CDR3 DNA reads as TGTGCCAGCAAGGGACTAGCGGGGCCCGGGGAGCTGTTTTTT.

The chain combines TRBV18 with TRBJ2-7, with 12 bases lining up with TRBD2. The CDR3 is made up of 15 amino acids. V lost 2 bases to trimming and J lost 3 bases; unmatched junction nucleotides: 2. From germline, CDR1 is KGHSH and CDR2 LQKENI. The CDR3 region is CASSPGLAGIYEQYF. The DNA of the CDR3 is TGTGCCAGCTCACCAGGACTAGCGGGAATCTACGAGCAGTACTTC.

The gene calls are TRBV18 and TRBJ2-7; D assignment may be TRBD1 or TRBD2 (6 bases each). Trimming removed 5 bases at V and 3 bases at J, with 11 bases between. This CDR3 has 13 residues. Germline CDR1 KGHSH, CDR2 LQKENI. CDR3 in DNA: TGTGCCAGCTCAGCGGGACAACGCTACGAGCAGTACTTC. Residues: CASSAGQRYEQYF.

This chain links TRBV6-5 with TRBJ1-5; D is unresolved. This CDR3 has 15 residues. The V end lost 5 bases, the J end lost 1 base, and 12 bases lay between the germline ends. Germline V gene sequence: CDR1 MNHEY, CDR2 SVGAGI. CDR3 region: CASSVALGSNQPQHF. Here the CDR3 DNA reads TGTGCCAGCAGTGTGGCACTCGGCAGCAATCAGCCCCAGCATTTT.

This clone was observed a handful of times. This chain links TRBV30 with TRBJ1-5; D gene uncertain. Trimming took 1 base from V and 5 from J, leaving 6 bases between them. The CDR3 loop spans 12 amino acids. Germline values: CDR1 GTSNPN, CDR2 SVGIG (reference sequence). CDR3 bases: TGTGCCTGGAGTGGGTTTGATCAGCCCCAGCATTTT. Amino acids: CAWSGFDQPQHF.

The V gene is TRBV5-1, the J gene TRBJ2-1, with a possible D match to TRBD1 (6 bases). The CDR3 runs 15 residues. Germline CDR1 and CDR2: SGHRS and YFSETQ. Trimming took off 0 bases at V and 1 base at J, with 8 bases between the two ends. In DNA, the CDR3 is TGCGCCAGCAGCTTGGGACAGGCTTCCTACAATGAGCAGTTCTTC. Residues: CASSLGQASYNEQFF.

V gene TRBV19 combines with J gene TRBJ2-7, with TRBD2 as a possible D gene (5 bases). V lost 10 bases and J lost 2, with 15 bases in between. Germline V gene sequence: CDR1 LNHDA, CDR2 SQIVND (reference sequence). The CDR3 is 13 residues long. Here the CDR3 DNA reads TGTGCCACCCAAGCGGCTTTCACCTACGAGCAGTACTTC. Translated: CATQAAFTYEQYF.

In its sample, this clone was seen once. This chain links TRBV28 with TRBJ2-3; tentative D call: TRBD2 (5 bases). Germline CDR1 and CDR2: MDHEN and SYDVKM. CDR3 length: 16 residues. With 5 bases removed from V and 3 bases from J, the gap between germline ends came to 18 bases. The CDR3 region has the DNA TGTGCCAGCAGTCCTGACCGACTAATCCGGACAGATACGCAGTATTTT. Translating it yields CASSPDRLIRTDTQYF.

The chain is built from TRBV5-8 and TRBJ2-7, with 11 bases matching TRBD1. The trim removed 4 bases at V and 4 bases at J, leaving 4 bases unmatched. Germline loops: CDR1 SGHTS, CDR2 YDEGEE. The CDR3 spans 14 residues. CDR3 in DNA: TGTGCCAGCAGCCGGACAGGGGGCGCTTACGAGCAGTACTTC. This encodes CASSRTGGAYEQYF.

The V call is TRBV28, the J call TRBJ2-5; 8 bases line up with TRBD1. The CDR3 is made up of 16 amino acids. The junction had 16 bases not matched to a gene; V was cut back by 6 bases and J by 7 bases. CDR1 and CDR2 (germline): MDHEN, SYDVKM. The CDR3 bases are TGTGCCAGCAGCCGAATTTGGACAGGGCCCGCGCGGACCCAGTACTTC. It encodes CASSRIWTGPARTQYF.

About this clone: Sequence at one end of the junction differs from germline and may be a read error. The rearrangement uses TRBV6-1 and TRBJ1-1; D possibly corresponds to TRBD1 (5 bases). This CDR3 spans 13 amino acids. From germline, CDR1 is MNHNS and CDR2 SASEGT. DNA of the CDR3: TGTGCCAGCAGGGAAGCGGGGGGTCCTGAAGCTTTCTTT. This codes for CASREAGGPEAFF.

This clone was seen once. This sequence joins TRBV4-1 and TRBJ1-5, with D uncertain. Looked up from germline, CDR1 is MGHRA and CDR2 is YSYEKL. The length of the CDR3 is 15 residues. V dropped 6 bases and J dropped 6 bases, with 18 bases sitting between them. As DNA, the CDR3 is TGCGCCAGCAGTCCCATAGGAGGGTCAATTCAGCCCCAGCATTTT. Encoded protein: CASSPIGGSIQPQHF.

The chain combines TRBV28 with TRBJ2-7, with TRBD1 matching 9 bases. Germline V CDR1 and CDR2: MDHEN, SYDVKM. CDR3 length: 15 amino acids. V gave up 5 bases and J gave up 7 bases; unmatched junction bases: 12. This chain's CDR3 is CASSRVVDRGREQYF. The CDR3 DNA reads as TGTGCCAGCAGTCGGGTTGTGGACAGGGGTCGGGAGCAGTACTTC.

The V call is TRBV4-1, the J call TRBJ2-3; no reliable D call. The germline V gene encodes CDR1 MGHRA and CDR2 YSYEKL. The CDR3 runs 12 residues. V was shortened by 4 bases and J by 5 bases, with 7 bases between the two germline ends. The CDR3 nucleotides read TGCGCCAGCAGCCCCGAGGTAGATACGCAGTATTTT. Encoded protein: CASSPEVDTQYF.